These 13 T cell receptor beta chains were all obtained from the same sample, sequenced in a study of blood T cell repertoires in COVID-19 (TCRdb year 2020). The library was produced with the immunoSEQ multiplex PCR assay. This immuneACCESS table, as held by TCRdb, lists in-frame sequences with V and J called but not all clones. Of the missing ones, under half trace to an unresolved V gene in checked studies; the others have no known cause. This sample lists 100,000 to 150,000 clones; roughly 87% were detected once. The ten largest clones take up just over 6.5% of the sample. Sequenced material: peripheral blood. The receptors originated from a man at least 80 years old with active or convalescent COVID-19.

The chain carries TRBV11-2 and TRBJ1-2, with a tentative D call TRBD1 (6 bases). This CDR3 spans 12 amino acids. V was cut by 5 bases and J by 8 bases, with 12 bases left in between. Germline assignment: CDR1 SGHAT and CDR2 FQNNGV. For the CDR3, the DNA is TGTGCCAGCAGCGTGAACAGGGAAGGCTACACCTTC. Amino acid sequence: CASSVNREGYTF.

This rearrangement joins TRBV5-6 to TRBJ2-2; 11 nucleotides match TRBD2. Looked up from germline, CDR1 is SGHDT and CDR2 is YYEEEE. This CDR3 spans 19 amino acids. J gave up 6 bases and V 4 bases, and 17 bases lay outside the gene matches. This CDR3 reads CASSRPGTSGPLGAGELFF. CDR3 sequence (DNA): TGTGCCAGCAGCAGACCCGGGACTAGCGGACCCTTAGGAGCCGGGGAGCTGTTTTTT.

V usage is TRBV6-2 or TRBV6-3 and J usage is TRBJ1-2, with 7 bases aligning to TRBD1. The germline gives CDR1 MNHEY, CDR2 SVGEGT. CDR3 length equals 13 residues. With 7 bases clipped from V and 2 bases from J, the junction kept 4 bases outside the gene matches. The CDR3 protein is CASTPTGNYGYTF. CDR3 DNA sequence: TGTGCCAGCACCCCGACAGGGAACTATGGCTACACCTTC.

The chain is built from TRBV5-3 and TRBJ2-7; tentatively, D is TRBD2 (5 bases). TRBV5-3 is flagged as an ORF with uncertain function. Trimming stripped 0 bases from V and 9 bases from J, with 19 bases between. The CDR3 is 15 residues long. The CDR3 protein is CARSLDWFGDTGQYF. The CDR3 DNA reads as TGTGCCAGAAGCTTGGATTGGTTCGGGGATACTGGGCAGTACTTC.

The chain joins TRBV5-1 to TRBJ2-1; tentatively, D is TRBD1 (6 bases). Trimming left V 0 bases short and J 6 bases short, with 10 bases between. The length of the CDR3 is 14 residues. CDR1 and CDR2 from the germline V gene are SGHRS and YFSETQ. CDR3 DNA: TGCGCCAGCAGCTTGGGGGGACAAGTCAATGAGCAGTTCTTC. This sequence encodes CASSLGGQVNEQFF.

The rearrangement joins TRBV5-8 to TRBJ1-1; D not resolved. Trimming removed 1 base at V and 7 bases at J, with 8 bases between. The CDR3 loop spans 12 amino acids. Per the germline V gene, CDR1 is SGHTS and CDR2 is YDEGEE. The DNA for the CDR3 is TGTGCCAGCAGCTTGTCCAGATTTGAAGCTTTCTTT. Translation: CASSLSRFEAFF.

This chain links TRBV9 with TRBJ1-6; 9 positions agree with TRBD1. The germline V gene encodes CDR1 SGDLS and CDR2 YYNGEE. V lost 4 bases to trimming and J lost 7 bases; unmatched junction nucleotides: 6. This CDR3 is 15 amino acids long. CDR3 DNA sequence: TGTGCCAGCAGCCCCCAGACAGGGGGGAATTCACCCCTCCACTTT. This encodes CASSPQTGGNSPLHF.

The chain uses TRBV27 and TRBJ2-1, with 8 bases matching TRBD2. This CDR3 has 14 residues. Trimming removed 5 bases from V and 6 bases from J; junction bases left unmatched: 6. Germline assignment: CDR1 MNHEY and CDR2 SMNVEV (reference sequence). This chain's CDR3 is CASSTGTRLNEQFF. CDR3 nucleotide sequence: TGTGCCAGCAGTACCGGGACTAGGCTCAATGAGCAGTTCTTC.

CDR3 in DNA: TGTGCCAGCAGCTTAGGACAGCGCACAGATACGCAGTATTTT. Amino acids: CASSLGQRTDTQYF. This sequence joins TRBV7-7 and TRBJ2-3; D is perhaps TRBD1 (5 bases). The CDR3 runs to 14 residues. Between the trimmed V and J ends, which lost 1 base and 1 base, there was a span of 6 bases. Looked up from germline, CDR1 is SSHAT and CDR2 is FNYEAQ (reference sequence).

The V call is TRBV28, the J call TRBJ2-1; TRBD2 matches at 10 bases. V trimming: 3 bases; J trimming: 4 bases; junction bases outside the gene matches: 6. Looked up from germline, CDR1 is MDHEN and CDR2 is SYDVKM. This CDR3 region has 16 residues. CDR3 in DNA: TGTGCCAGCAGTTTCCAAGCGGGGGGGTCGTACAATGAGCAGTTCTTC. Translated: CASSFQAGGSYNEQFF.

The chain employs TRBV28 and TRBJ1-2; TRBD1 aligns across 7 bases. This CDR3 has 13 residues. Germline loops: CDR1 MDHEN, CDR2 SYDVKM. The junction had 0 bases not matched to a gene; V was cut back by 1 base and J by 4 bases. Here the CDR3 reads CASSLSGGYGYTF. For the CDR3, the DNA is TGTGCCAGCAGTTTATCAGGGGGCTATGGCTACACCTTC.

This sequence joins TRBV5-8 and TRBJ2-7, with 7 bases fitting TRBD1. This CDR3 is 16 amino acids long. The V gene end was trimmed by 5 bases and the J gene end by 0 bases; junction bases not matched to a gene: 11. Germline values: CDR1 SGHTS, CDR2 YDEGEE. CDR3 protein: CASSRSGTAFSYEQYF. CDR3 DNA sequence: TGTGCCAGCAGTCGTTCCGGGACAGCCTTCTCCTACGAGCAGTACTTC.

The rearrangement links TRBV29-1 to TRBJ1-1; D call uncertain. Trimming pared 6 bases from V and 1 base from J, leaving 9 bases between. CDR1 and CDR2 from the germline V gene are SQVTM and ANQGSEA. The CDR3 totals 12 residues. CDR3: CSVPVPNTEAFF. CDR3 DNA sequence: TGCAGCGTCCCCGTTCCGAACACTGAAGCTTTCTTT.